This T cell receptor beta chain was sequenced for a study of spatial heterogeneity in lung cancer. TCRdb processed the 5' RACE reads anew with MiXCR; each CDR3 protein has one entry. The data show approximately 16,000 distinct CDR3 sequences, 6.5% to 7% seen once. Ten or more counts support this clonotype. Antigen specificity is unknown. Described time point: sample taken at primary tumor resection. Whole-study findings and limits: Ubiquitous and regional nonsynonymous mutations were tracked by counts of ubiquitous and regional expanded TCRs, respectively. Counts that tracked tumor mutation counts were those of expanded intratumoral alpha and beta TCRs.

V was pared by 5 bases and J by 2 bases, with 7 bases between. Germline loops: CDR1 DFQATT, CDR2 SNEGSKA (reference sequence). There are 12 residues in the CDR3. The chain joins TRBV20-1 to TRBJ1-5, with D hard to call. Specimen: lung tumor tissue, collected at surgery. The receptor's source is a female donor with early-stage non-small cell lung cancer. CDR3 loop: CSAPAGNQPQHF. In DNA, the CDR3 is TGCAGTGCTCCAGCGGGCAATCAGCCCCAGCATTTT.